This TCR beta chain was found in a study of T cells in Graves' hyperthyroidism and ophthalmopathy. Amplified regions were TCR beta CDR3 sequences from RNA transcripts. HTBI primers were used for first-round RT-PCR of the TCR CDR3. MiXCR, run by TCRdb on the multiplex PCR reads, gives a single entry per CDR3 protein. The sample records approximately 400,000 distinct CDR3 sequences, roughly 14% being singletons. This clonotype showed up many times. Diagnostic assessment was based on clinical symptoms, serum thyroxine and TRAb, thyroid ultrasound and orbital computed tomography. The CDR3 is made up of 14 amino acids. Germline V CDR1 and CDR2: MDHEN, SYDVKM. Trimming stripped 5 bases from V and 0 bases from J, with 10 bases between.

The specimen was blood. This clonotype was sampled from a man aged 25-45 years with Graves' hyperthyroidism that later progressed to Graves' ophthalmopathy. The chain links TRBV28 to TRBJ1-1, with D possibly matching TRBD1 (6 bases). This chain's CDR3 is CASSTGQMNTEAFF. CDR3 sequence (DNA): TGTGCCAGCAGTACAGGACAGATGAACACTGAAGCTTTCTTT.